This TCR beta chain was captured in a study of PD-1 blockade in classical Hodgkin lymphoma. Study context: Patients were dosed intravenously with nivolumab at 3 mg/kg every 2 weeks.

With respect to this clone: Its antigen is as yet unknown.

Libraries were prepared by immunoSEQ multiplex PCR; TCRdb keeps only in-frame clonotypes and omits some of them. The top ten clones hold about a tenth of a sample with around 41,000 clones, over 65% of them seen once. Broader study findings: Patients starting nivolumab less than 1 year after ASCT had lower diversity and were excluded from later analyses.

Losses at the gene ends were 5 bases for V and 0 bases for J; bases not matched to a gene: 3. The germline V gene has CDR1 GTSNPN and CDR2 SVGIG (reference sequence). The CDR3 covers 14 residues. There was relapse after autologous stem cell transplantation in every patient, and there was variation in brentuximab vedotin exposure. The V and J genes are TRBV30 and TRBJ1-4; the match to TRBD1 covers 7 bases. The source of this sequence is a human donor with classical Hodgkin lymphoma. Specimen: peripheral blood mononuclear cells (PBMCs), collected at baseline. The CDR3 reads CAWGQDTTNEKLFF. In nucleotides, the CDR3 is TGTGCCTGGGGACAGGACACAACTAATGAAAAACTGTTTTTT.